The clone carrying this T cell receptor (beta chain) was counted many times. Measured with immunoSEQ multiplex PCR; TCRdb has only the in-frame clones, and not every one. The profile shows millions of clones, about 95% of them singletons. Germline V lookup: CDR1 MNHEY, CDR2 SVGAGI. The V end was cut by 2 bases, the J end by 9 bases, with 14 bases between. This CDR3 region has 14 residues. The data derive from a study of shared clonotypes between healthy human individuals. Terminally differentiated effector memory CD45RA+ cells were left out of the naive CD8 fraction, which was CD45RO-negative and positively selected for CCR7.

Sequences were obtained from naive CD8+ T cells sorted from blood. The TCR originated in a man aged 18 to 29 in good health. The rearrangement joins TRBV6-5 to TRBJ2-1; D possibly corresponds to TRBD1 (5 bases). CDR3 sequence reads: CASSYDGSQGEQFF. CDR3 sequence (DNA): TGTGCCAGCAGTTACGACGGGTCCCAGGGTGAGCAGTTCTTC.